The source of this T cell receptor (beta chain) is a study of blood T cell repertoires in COVID-19. Original analysis: The assay estimated nucleated cells by amplifying reference gene primers. Only in-frame clones appear in the TCRdb table, and some are missing; sequencing was by immunoSEQ multiplex PCR. That table supplies the V and J calls and clone size; D and trimming were determined from the DNA. The table lists over 150,000 clones, around 87% of them singletons. From germline, CDR1 is MNHEY and CDR2 SMNVEV (reference sequence). J was trimmed by 1 base and V by 4 bases; bases with no gene match: 4. CDR3 length: 15 residues. This clone has at least ten counts.

The clonotype was recovered from a woman older than 75 with COVID-19, enrolled during active disease. The gene calls are TRBV27 and TRBJ2-1; 7 bases are a match to TRBD1. The material sequenced was peripheral blood. The CDR3 here is CASSWDSMSYNEQFF. In DNA form, the CDR3 reads TGTGCCAGCAGTTGGGACAGCATGTCCTACAATGAGCAGTTCTTC.